The rows below give T cell receptor beta chains drawn from one sample of a study of cytomegalovirus exposure and HLA in healthy donors. This table comes from immunoSEQ multiplex PCR, and its TCRdb copy is limited to in-frame clones, with some not included. This sample yields tens of thousands of clones, of which roughly 79% are seen a single time; 6.3% belongs to the top ten. Source material: PBMCs. These receptors were obtained from a man aged 50 or older in good health and CMV-seronegative. Each CDR3 is given with its conserved first and last residue. Fields, in order: J gene, V gene, clone size, D gene, CDR3 protein, CDR3 DNA. A D gene is named only where the DNA matches it firmly. For some rows the clone size is stated as once, few or many, or as a class when expanded; others skip it.

J gene: TRBJ1-2
V gene: TRBV7-2
clone size: NA
D gene: TRBD1
CDR3 protein: CARDKDRAWDNYGYTF
CDR3 DNA: TGTGCCAGAGACAAGGACAGGGCGTGGGATAACTATGGCTACACCTTC

J gene: TRBJ1-1
V gene: TRBV10-2
clone size: NA
D gene: NA
CDR3 protein: CASSRTLAGTEAFF
CDR3 DNA: TGCGCCAGCAGTCGGACCCTGGCGGGCACTGAAGCTTTCTTT

J gene: TRBJ1-5
V gene: TRBV27
clone size: NA
D gene: NA
CDR3 protein: CASSPTGDSNQPQHF
CDR3 DNA: TGTGCCAGCAGTCCGACAGGAGATAGCAATCAGCCCCAGCATTTT

J gene: TRBJ1-5
V gene: TRBV19
clone size: NA
D gene: NA
CDR3 protein: CASRLLDAGSNQPQHF
CDR3 DNA: TGTGCCAGTAGGTTGTTGGACGCAGGGAGCAATCAGCCCCAGCATTTT

J gene: TRBJ2-1
V gene: TRBV4-3
clone size: once
D gene: TRBD1
CDR3 protein: CASSQVGTGADNEQFF
CDR3 DNA: TGCGCCAGCAGCCAAGTGGGGACAGGGGCTGACAATGAGCAGTTCTTC

J gene: TRBJ2-7
V gene: TRBV5-3
clone size: few
D gene: TRBD2
CDR3 protein: CARSTRLAGESYEQYF
CDR3 DNA: TGTGCCAGAAGCACCAGACTAGCGGGAGAATCCTACGAGCAGTACTTC

J gene: TRBJ1-5
V gene: TRBV7-9
clone size: once
D gene: NA
CDR3 protein: CASSLGLPGIAGSNQPQHF
CDR3 DNA: TGTGCCAGCAGCTTAGGGCTCCCAGGGATTGCGGGAAGCAATCAGCCCCAGCATTTT

J gene: TRBJ2-3
V gene: TRBV7-8
clone size: NA
D gene: TRBD2
CDR3 protein: CASSLVGGGAADTQYF
CDR3 DNA: TGTGCCAGCAGCTTAGTTGGCGGGGGGGCGGCAGATACGCAGTATTTT

J gene: TRBJ1-1
V gene: TRBV27
clone size: NA
D gene: TRBD1
CDR3 protein: CASRGQWNTEAFF
CDR3 DNA: TGTGCCAGCAGGGGACAGTGGAACACTGAAGCTTTCTTT

J gene: TRBJ1-1
V gene: TRBV6-1
clone size: NA
D gene: NA
CDR3 protein: CASSENRNTEAFF
CDR3 DNA: TGTGCCAGCAGTGAAAACAGGAACACTGAAGCTTTCTTT

J gene: TRBJ2-6
V gene: TRBV5-1
clone size: NA
D gene: NA
CDR3 protein: CASSYVEGAVAGANVLTF
CDR3 DNA: TGCGCCAGCAGCTACGTGGAGGGGGCCGTGGCTGGGGCCAACGTCCTGACTTTC

J gene: TRBJ1-1
V gene: TRBV29-1
clone size: NA
D gene: NA
CDR3 protein: CSVEWGGGRILFF
CDR3 DNA: TGCAGCGTTGAATGGGGGGGAGGCAGGATATTATTCTTT

J gene: TRBJ1-1
V gene: TRBV28
clone size: medium-sized
D gene: NA
CDR3 protein: CASSLSNWGDTEAFF
CDR3 DNA: TGTGCCAGCAGTTTATCCAACTGGGGGGACACTGAAGCTTTCTTT

J gene: TRBJ2-6
V gene: TRBV19
clone size: medium-sized
D gene: NA
CDR3 protein: CASSITAGANVLTF
CDR3 DNA: TGTGCCAGTAGTATTACAGCTGGGGCCAACGTCCTGACTTTC

J gene: TRBJ1-2
V gene: TRBV29-1
clone size: NA
D gene: NA
CDR3 protein: CSTTGGAARGYTF
CDR3 DNA: TGCAGCACCACGGGGGGCGCTGCTAGGGGCTACACCTTC

J gene: TRBJ2-5
V gene: TRBV30
clone size: NA
D gene: TRBD2
CDR3 protein: CAWTSGDTGTQYF
CDR3 DNA: TGTGCCTGGACTAGCGGGGACACGGGGACCCAGTACTTC

J gene: TRBJ1-3
V gene: TRBV29-1
clone size: NA
D gene: NA
CDR3 protein: CSARSGNTIYF
CDR3 DNA: TGCAGCGCCCGCAGTGGAAACACCATATATTTT

J gene: TRBJ1-5
V gene: TRBV7-9
clone size: NA
D gene: NA
CDR3 protein: CASSADSPWAQHF
CDR3 DNA: TGTGCCAGCAGCGCGGACAGCCCGTGGGCCCAGCATTTT

J gene: TRBJ2-1
V gene: TRBV11-3
clone size: NA
D gene: TRBD1
CDR3 protein: CASSPGQGVSEQFF
CDR3 DNA: TGTGCCAGCAGTCCGGGACAGGGGGTCAGTGAGCAGTTCTTC

J gene: TRBJ1-1
V gene: TRBV5-6
clone size: NA
D gene: TRBD1
CDR3 protein: CASSWGQGAREAFF
CDR3 DNA: TGTGCCAGCAGCTGGGGACAGGGGGCGCGGGAAGCTTTCTTT

J gene: TRBJ2-4
V gene: TRBV14
clone size: NA
D gene: TRBD1
CDR3 protein: CASSQDRAGGRMDIQYF
CDR3 DNA: TGTGCCAGCAGCCAAGATAGGGCAGGGGGCAGGATGGACATTCAGTACTTC

J gene: TRBJ2-2
V gene: TRBV30
clone size: NA
D gene: TRBD2
CDR3 protein: CAWSESSGRAGELFF
CDR3 DNA: TGTGCCTGGAGTGAGTCTAGCGGGAGGGCCGGGGAGCTGTTTTTT

J gene: TRBJ2-7
V gene: TRBV5-4
clone size: NA
D gene: TRBD1
CDR3 protein: CASSLAKGQGRISYEQYF
CDR3 DNA: TGTGCCAGCAGCTTGGCTAAAGGACAGGGACGGATTTCCTACGAGCAGTACTTC

J gene: TRBJ2-7
V gene: TRBV5-1
clone size: NA
D gene: NA
CDR3 protein: CASSLEVPYGEQYF
CDR3 DNA: TGCGCCAGCAGCTTGGAAGTCCCTTACGGCGAGCAGTACTTC

J gene: TRBJ1-6
V gene: TRBV7-8
clone size: NA
D gene: TRBD1
CDR3 protein: CASSTRQGNSPLHF
CDR3 DNA: TGTGCCAGCAGCACCCGACAGGGGAATTCACCCCTCCACTTT

J gene: TRBJ2-7
V gene: TRBV2
clone size: NA
D gene: NA
CDR3 protein: CASSEASRGAYEQYF
CDR3 DNA: TGTGCCAGCAGTGAAGCAAGCAGGGGGGCCTACGAGCAGTACTTC

J gene: TRBJ1-4
V gene: TRBV11-2
clone size: NA
D gene: NA
CDR3 protein: CASSVTLLTGYREKLFF
CDR3 DNA: TGTGCCAGCAGCGTAACCCTCCTAACAGGGTATCGCGAAAAACTGTTTTTT

J gene: TRBJ1-2
V gene: TRBV29-1
clone size: NA
D gene: NA
CDR3 protein: CSVGSGGGYTF
CDR3 DNA: TGCAGCGTTGGATCTGGGGGGGGCTACACCTTC

J gene: TRBJ1-2
V gene: TRBV5-1
clone size: NA
D gene: NA
CDR3 protein: CASSLDSRDSLSGYTF
CDR3 DNA: TGCGCCAGCAGCTTGGATTCGCGTGACAGTCTTAGTGGCTACACCTTC

J gene: TRBJ2-3
V gene: TRBV6-6
clone size: NA
D gene: TRBD1
CDR3 protein: CASSFGQGDGDTQYF
CDR3 DNA: TGTGCCAGCAGTTTTGGGCAGGGGGATGGAGATACGCAGTATTTT

J gene: TRBJ1-4
V gene: TRBV25-1
clone size: NA
D gene: NA
CDR3 protein: CASSDVEGELFF
CDR3 DNA: TGTGCCAGCAGTGACGTGGAGGGTGAGCTGTTTTTT

J gene: TRBJ1-1
V gene: TRBV7-9
clone size: few
D gene: NA
CDR3 protein: CASSLGSEGLGAFF
CDR3 DNA: TGTGCCAGCAGCTTAGGATCAGAGGGACTGGGAGCTTTCTTT

J gene: TRBJ2-1
V gene: TRBV28
clone size: NA
D gene: NA
CDR3 protein: CASSLLAGGTYNEQFF
CDR3 DNA: TGTGCCAGCAGTTTACTTGCAGGAGGGACCTACAATGAGCAGTTCTTC